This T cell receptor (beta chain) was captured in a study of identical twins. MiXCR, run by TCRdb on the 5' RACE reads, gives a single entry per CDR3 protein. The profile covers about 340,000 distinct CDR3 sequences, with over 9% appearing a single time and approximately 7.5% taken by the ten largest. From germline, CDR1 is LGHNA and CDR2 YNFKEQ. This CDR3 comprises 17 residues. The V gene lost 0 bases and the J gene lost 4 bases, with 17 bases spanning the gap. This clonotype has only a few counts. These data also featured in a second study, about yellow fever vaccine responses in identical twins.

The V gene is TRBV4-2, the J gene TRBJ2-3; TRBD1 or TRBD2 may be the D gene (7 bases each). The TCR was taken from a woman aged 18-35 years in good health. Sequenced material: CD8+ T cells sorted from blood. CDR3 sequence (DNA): TGTGCCAGCAGCCAAGAGGGTCAGGGGGGGACGGCAGATACGCAGTATTTT. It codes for CASSQEGQGGTADTQYF.